This section outlines one T cell receptor beta chain sequence together with its context. This sample was included in a study of blood T cells in healthy people across ages. A sample-barcoded 5' primer and a J-beta primer mix were used in a second PCR of about 7 to 12 cycles. Each CDR3 protein is one row after TCRdb ran MiXCR on the 5' RACE reads. The sample consists of some 700,000 distinct CDR3 sequences, 22% of them appearing once. CDR1 and CDR2 (germline): ENHRY, SYGVKD. J was trimmed by 4 bases and V by 3 bases; bases with no gene match: 3. This CDR3 is built from 15 residues. The rearrangement joins TRBV10-3 to TRBJ2-3; 11 bases are shared with TRBD2. Sequences were obtained from blood. The origin of this receptor is a man between 70 and 80 years old in good health. The CDR3 coding sequence is TGTGCCATCAGTGAAACTAGCGGGGGCGCAGATACGCAGTATTTT. Protein product: CAISETSGGADTQYF.